A single sample gave rise to the 5 T cell receptor beta chains below, sequenced in a study of T cells after yellow fever vaccination. Via MiXCR, TCRdb re-called the 5' RACE reads, giving one row per CDR3 protein. The data contain a few hundred thousand distinct CDR3 sequences, 4% to 5.5% of them singletons. Sequences were derived from PBMCs, sampled 15 days after the yellow fever booster vaccination. The receptors shown here come from a young man who received the YFV17D yellow fever vaccine.

CDR3 amino acids: CATSTGTGRAYEQYF. The CDR3, as DNA: TGTGCCACCAGCACCGGGACAGGGAGGGCCTACGAGCAGTACTTC. The rearrangement links TRBV15 to TRBJ2-7, with 9 positions matching TRBD1. The CDR3 spans 15 residues. V shed 4 bases and J 2 bases; nucleotides not matched to a gene: 6. The germline gives CDR1 LNHNV, CDR2 YYDKDF (reference sequence).

Only a few counts were recorded for this clonotype. The chain has TRBV5-8 and TRBJ2-2; 8 bases fit TRBD1. The CDR3 runs 16 residues. V lost 4 bases, J lost 4 bases, and 9 bases stayed unmatched. Germline V gene data show CDR1 as SGHTS and CDR2 as YDEGEE. In DNA form, the CDR3 reads TGTGCCAGCAGCGGTGGACAGGGTATCGGCACCGGGGAGCTGTTTTTT. Translated: CASSGGQGIGTGELFF.

This clonotype was recorded many times. The chain recombines TRBV7-3 with TRBJ2-3, with TRBD1 matching 7 bases. From germline, CDR1 is SGHTA and CDR2 FQGTGA. The CDR3 runs to 15 residues. V shed 3 bases and J 2 bases; nucleotides not matched to a gene: 5. The CDR3 here is CASSFQGGNTDTQYF. The CDR3 DNA reads TGTGCCAGCAGCTTTCAAGGGGGCAACACAGATACGCAGTATTTT. Supplemented by reference TRBV7-3 and TRBJ2-3, the full variable domain reads GAGVSQTPSNKVTEKGKYVELRCDPISGHTALYWYRQSLGQGPEFLIYFQGTGAADDSGLPNDRFFAVRPEGSVSTLKIQRTERGDSAVYLCASSFQGGNTDTQYFGPGTRLTVL.

This chain links TRBV5-1 with TRBJ2-3; D is uncertain. Trimming took 3 bases from V and 0 from J, leaving 11 bases between them. This CDR3 comprises 15 residues. Germline lookup yields CDR1 SGHRS and CDR2 YFSETQ. This CDR3 reads CASSYQRLSTDTQYF. The CDR3 DNA reads TGCGCCAGCAGCTACCAGAGACTTAGCACAGATACGCAGTATTTT.

Remarks on this clonotype: Sequence at one end of the junction differs from germline and may be a read error. The chain couples TRBV30 to TRBJ2-1; 8 bases are shared with TRBD2. Germline V lookup: CDR1 GTSNPN, CDR2 SVGIG (reference sequence). The CDR3 is made up of 14 amino acids. The CDR3 loop reads CAWSAGGPYHEQFF. The CDR3 nucleotides read TGTGCCTGGAGTGCGGGGGGGCCCTACCATGAGCAGTTCTTC.